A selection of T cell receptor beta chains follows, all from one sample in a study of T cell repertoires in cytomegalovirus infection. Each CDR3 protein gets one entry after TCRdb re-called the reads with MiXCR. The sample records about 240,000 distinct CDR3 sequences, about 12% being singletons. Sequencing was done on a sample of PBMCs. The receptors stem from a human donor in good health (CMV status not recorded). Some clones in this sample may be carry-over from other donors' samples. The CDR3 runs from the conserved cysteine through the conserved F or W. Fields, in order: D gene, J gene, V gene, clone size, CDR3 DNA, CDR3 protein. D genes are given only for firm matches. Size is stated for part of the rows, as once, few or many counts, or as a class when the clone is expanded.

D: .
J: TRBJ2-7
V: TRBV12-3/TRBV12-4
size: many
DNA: TGTGCCAGCAGTCCATACGCGGGCTACGAGCAGTACTTC
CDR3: CASSPYAGYEQYF

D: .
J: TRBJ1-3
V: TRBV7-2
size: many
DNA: TGTGCCAGCAGCTTAGTACGGAACTCTGGAAACACCATATATTTT
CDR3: CASSLVRNSGNTIYF

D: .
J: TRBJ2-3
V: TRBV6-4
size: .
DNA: TGTGCCAGCAGTGACGAGGCGACTAGCACAGATACGCAGTATTTT
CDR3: CASSDEATSTDTQYF

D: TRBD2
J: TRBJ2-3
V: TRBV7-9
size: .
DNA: TGTGCCAGCAGCTTATGGTCAGCGGGGTGGACAGATACGCAGTATTTT
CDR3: CASSLWSAGWTDTQYF

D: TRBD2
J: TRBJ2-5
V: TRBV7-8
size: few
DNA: TGTGCCAGCAGCTTGATGGCGGGACTAGCTGGTTTAGAGACCCAGTACTTC
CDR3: CASSLMAGLAGLETQYF

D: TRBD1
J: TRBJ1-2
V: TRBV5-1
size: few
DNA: TGCGCCAGCAGCTTGGTTCCGAGACAGGGTACGGGAGGCTACACCTTC
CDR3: CASSLVPRQGTGGYTF

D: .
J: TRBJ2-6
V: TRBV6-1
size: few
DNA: TGTGCCGCGACTGAAAGCTCTGGGGCCAACGTCCTGACTTTC
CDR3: CAATESSGANVLTF

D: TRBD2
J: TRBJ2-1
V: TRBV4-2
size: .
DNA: TGTGCCAGCAGCCAAGAAGCAATAGCGGGGGGAAATGAGCAGTTCTTC
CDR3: CASSQEAIAGGNEQFF

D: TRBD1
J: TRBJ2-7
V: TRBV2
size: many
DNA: TGTGCCAGCTCGGGACAGGGAGATGGCGAGCAGTACTTC
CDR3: CASSGQGDGEQYF

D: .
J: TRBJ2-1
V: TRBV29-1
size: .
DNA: TGCAGCGTAGGAGGGGCGGGCCAGACTCTTGGGGGGCAGTTCTTC
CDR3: CSVGGAGQTLGGQFF

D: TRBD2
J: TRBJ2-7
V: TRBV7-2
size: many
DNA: TGTGCCAGCGGGGGGGGGTACGAGCAGTACTTC
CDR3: CASGGGYEQYF

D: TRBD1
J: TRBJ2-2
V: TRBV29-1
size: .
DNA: TGCAGCGGCACCGGGACAGCGAACACCGGGGAGCTGTTTTTT
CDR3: CSGTGTANTGELFF

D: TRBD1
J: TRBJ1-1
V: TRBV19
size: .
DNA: TGTGCCAGTAGTTTTACAGGGGGCGTGGGGAACACTGAAGCTTTCTTT
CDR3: CASSFTGGVGNTEAFF

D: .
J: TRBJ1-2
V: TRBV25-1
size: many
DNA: TGTGCCACCAAGCCCGGGACCGGCTATGGCTACACCTTC
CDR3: CATKPGTGYGYTF

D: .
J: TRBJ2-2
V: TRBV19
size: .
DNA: TGTGCCAGTAGTACGGCGTTAGTCGACACCGGGGAGCTGTTTTTT
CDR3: CASSTALVDTGELFF

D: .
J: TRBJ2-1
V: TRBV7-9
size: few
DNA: TGTGCCAGCAGCGACTCTTCGGGTCACAATGAGCAGTTCTTC
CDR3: CASSDSSGHNEQFF

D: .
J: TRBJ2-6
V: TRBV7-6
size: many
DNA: TGTGCCACAAACCCGGGGGCGCGAGGGGCCAACGTCCTGACTTTC
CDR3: CATNPGARGANVLTF

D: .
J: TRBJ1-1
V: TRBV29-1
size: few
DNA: TGCAGCGTTGCGACAGGGAACACTGAAGCTTTCTTT
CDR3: CSVATGNTEAFF

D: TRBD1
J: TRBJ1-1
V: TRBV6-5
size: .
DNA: TGTGCCAGCAGAGTAACAGGGGGAGCTGAAGCTTTCTTT
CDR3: CASRVTGGAEAFF

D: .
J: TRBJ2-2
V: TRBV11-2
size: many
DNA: TGTGCCAGCAGAGGACAGGCGGCCGGGAGGACCGGGGAGCTGTTTTTT
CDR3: CASRGQAAGRTGELFF

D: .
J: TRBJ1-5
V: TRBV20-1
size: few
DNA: TGCAGTGCCGATAACTTCAGAGATAGCAATCAGCCCCAGCATTTT
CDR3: CSADNFRDSNQPQHF

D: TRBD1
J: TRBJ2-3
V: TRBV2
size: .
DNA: TGTGCCAGCAGTCCACAGGGGGCAGGAACAGATACGCAGTATTTT
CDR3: CASSPQGAGTDTQYF

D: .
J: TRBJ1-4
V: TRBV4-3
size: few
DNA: TGCGCCAGCAGCCCCCGGGGTATTGCTAATGAAAAACTGTTTTTT
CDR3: CASSPRGIANEKLFF

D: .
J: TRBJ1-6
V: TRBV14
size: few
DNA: TGTGCCAGCAGCCAAGCCCGGTCTTCACCCCTCCACTTT
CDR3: CASSQARSSPLHF

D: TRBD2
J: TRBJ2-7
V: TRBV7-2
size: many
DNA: TGTGCCAGCAGCTTAGAGGTTCTAGCGGGGCCTCTCGAGCAGTACTTC
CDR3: CASSLEVLAGPLEQYF

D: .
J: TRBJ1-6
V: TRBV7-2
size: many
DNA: TGTGCCAGCAGCCCCAGGACGGATTCACCCCTCCACTTT
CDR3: CASSPRTDSPLHF